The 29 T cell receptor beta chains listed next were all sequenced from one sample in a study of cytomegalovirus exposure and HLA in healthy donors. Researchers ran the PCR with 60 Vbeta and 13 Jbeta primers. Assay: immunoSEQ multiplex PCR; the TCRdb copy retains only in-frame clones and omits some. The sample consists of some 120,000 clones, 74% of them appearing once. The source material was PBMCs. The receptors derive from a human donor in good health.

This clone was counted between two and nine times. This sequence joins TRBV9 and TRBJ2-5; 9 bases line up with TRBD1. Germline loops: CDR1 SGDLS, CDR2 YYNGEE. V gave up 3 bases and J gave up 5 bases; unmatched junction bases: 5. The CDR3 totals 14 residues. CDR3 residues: CASSATGGRETQYF. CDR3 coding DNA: TGTGCCAGCAGCGCCACAGGGGGCAGGGAGACCCAGTACTTC.

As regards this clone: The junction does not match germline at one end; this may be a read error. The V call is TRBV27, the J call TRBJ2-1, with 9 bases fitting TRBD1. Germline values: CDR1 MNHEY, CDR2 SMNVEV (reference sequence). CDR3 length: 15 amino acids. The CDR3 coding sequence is TGTGCCAGCAGTCTAAGGGGACAGGGATACATTGAGCAGTTCTTC. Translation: CASSLRGQGYIEQFF.

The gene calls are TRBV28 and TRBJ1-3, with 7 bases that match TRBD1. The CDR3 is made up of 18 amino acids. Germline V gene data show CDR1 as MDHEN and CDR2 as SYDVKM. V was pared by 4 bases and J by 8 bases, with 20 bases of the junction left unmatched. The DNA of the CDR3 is TGTGCCAGCAGTTCCCGGGACAGACTCAGATTTAGGTATGACACCATATATTTT. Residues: CASSSRDRLRFRYDTIYF.

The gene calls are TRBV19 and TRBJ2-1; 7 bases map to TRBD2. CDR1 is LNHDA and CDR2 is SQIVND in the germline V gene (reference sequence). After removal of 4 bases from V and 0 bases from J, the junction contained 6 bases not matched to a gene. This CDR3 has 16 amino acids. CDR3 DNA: TGTGCCAGTAGTACACAAGCGGGGAGCTCCTACAATGAGCAGTTCTTC. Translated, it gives CASSTQAGSSYNEQFF.

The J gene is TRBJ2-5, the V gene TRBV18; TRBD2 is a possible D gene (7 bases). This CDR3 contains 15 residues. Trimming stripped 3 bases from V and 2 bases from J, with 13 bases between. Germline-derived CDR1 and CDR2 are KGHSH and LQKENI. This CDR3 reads CASSPRGGDQETQYF. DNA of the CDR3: TGTGCCAGCTCACCGAGGGGGGGCGATCAAGAGACCCAGTACTTC.

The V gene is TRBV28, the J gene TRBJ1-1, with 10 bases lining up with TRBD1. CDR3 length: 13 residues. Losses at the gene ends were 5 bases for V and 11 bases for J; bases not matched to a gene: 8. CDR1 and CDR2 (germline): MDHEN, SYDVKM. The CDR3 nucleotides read TGTGCCAGCAGTGCGCCTGACAGGGGGCGTGCTTTCTTT. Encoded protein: CASSAPDRGRAFF.

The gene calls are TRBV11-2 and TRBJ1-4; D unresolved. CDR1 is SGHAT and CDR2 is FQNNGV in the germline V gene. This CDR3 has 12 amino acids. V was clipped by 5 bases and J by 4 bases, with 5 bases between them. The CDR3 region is CASSGINEKLFF. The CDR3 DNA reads TGTGCCAGCAGCGGCATTAATGAAAAACTGTTTTTT. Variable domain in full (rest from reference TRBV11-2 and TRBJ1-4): EAGVAQSPRYKIIEKRQSVAFWCNPISGHATLYWYQQILGQGPKLLIQFQNNGVVDDSQLPKDRFSAERLKGVDSTLKIQPAKLEDSAVYLCASSGINEKLFFGSGTQLSVL.

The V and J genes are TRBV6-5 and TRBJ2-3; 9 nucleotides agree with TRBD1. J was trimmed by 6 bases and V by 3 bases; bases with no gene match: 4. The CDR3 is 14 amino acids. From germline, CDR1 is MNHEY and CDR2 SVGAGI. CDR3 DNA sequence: TGTGCCAGCAGTTATACAGGGGGCATGGATACGCAGTATTTT. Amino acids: CASSYTGGMDTQYF.

The CDR3 DNA is TGTGCCAGCAGTTTCGGCTGGCTAGCGGGCGAGCAGTACTTC. It specifies CASSFGWLAGEQYF. The chain employs TRBV27 and TRBJ2-7, with 8 bases lining up with TRBD2. Germline V lookup: CDR1 MNHEY, CDR2 SMNVEV (reference sequence). CDR3 length: 14 amino acids. J gave up 6 bases and V 3 bases, and 7 bases lay outside the gene matches.

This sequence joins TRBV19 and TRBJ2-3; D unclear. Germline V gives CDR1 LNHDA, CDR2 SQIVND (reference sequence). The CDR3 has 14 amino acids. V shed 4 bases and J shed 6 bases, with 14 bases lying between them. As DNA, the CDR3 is TGTGCCAGTAGTACCCGGAGCTACTCGGATACGCAGTATTTT. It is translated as CASSTRSYSDTQYF.

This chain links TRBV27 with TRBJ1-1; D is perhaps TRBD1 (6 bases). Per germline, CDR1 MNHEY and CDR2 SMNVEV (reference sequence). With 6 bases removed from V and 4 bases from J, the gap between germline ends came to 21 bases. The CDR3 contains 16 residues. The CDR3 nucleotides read TGTGCCAGCAGGCAGCATACAGGGTATAGGTGCACTGAAGCTTTCTTT. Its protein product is CASRQHTGYRCTEAFF.

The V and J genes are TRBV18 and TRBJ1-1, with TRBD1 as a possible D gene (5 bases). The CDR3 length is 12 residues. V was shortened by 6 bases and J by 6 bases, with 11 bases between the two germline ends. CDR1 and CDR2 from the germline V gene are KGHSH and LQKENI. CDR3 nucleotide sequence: TGTGCCAGCTCTCCGGGGGTGGCTGAAGCTTTCTTT. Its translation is CASSPGVAEAFF.

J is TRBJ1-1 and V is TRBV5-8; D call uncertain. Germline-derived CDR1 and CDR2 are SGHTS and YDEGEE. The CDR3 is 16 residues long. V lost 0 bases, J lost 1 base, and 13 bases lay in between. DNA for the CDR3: TGTGCCAGCAGCTTGGCGTGGGCAGCCAAGAACACTGAAGCTTTCTTT. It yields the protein CASSLAWAAKNTEAFF.

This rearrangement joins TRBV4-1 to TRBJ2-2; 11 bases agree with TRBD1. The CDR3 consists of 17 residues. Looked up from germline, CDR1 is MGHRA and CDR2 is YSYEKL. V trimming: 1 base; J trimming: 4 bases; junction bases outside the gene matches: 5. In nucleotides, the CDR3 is TGCGCCAGCAGCCAAGCTTTCGGGACAGGGGGCACCGGGGAGCTGTTTTTT. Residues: CASSQAFGTGGTGELFF.

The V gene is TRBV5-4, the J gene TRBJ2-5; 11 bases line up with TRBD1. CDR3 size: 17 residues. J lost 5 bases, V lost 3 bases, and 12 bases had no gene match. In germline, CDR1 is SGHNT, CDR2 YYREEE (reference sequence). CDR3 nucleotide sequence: TGTGCCAGCAGCTACCGGACAGGGGGCGGACGGGTGGAGACCCAGTACTTC. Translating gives CASSYRTGGGRVETQYF.

The CDR3 DNA follows: TGCAGCGTTGGCGGGAGGGTTGGGGGTGAGCAGTTCTTC. It yields the protein CSVGGRVGGEQFF. The chain recombines TRBV29-1 with TRBJ2-1, with 9 bases lining up with TRBD2. After removal of 4 bases from V and 9 bases from J, the junction contained 7 bases not matched to a gene. The CDR3 runs to 13 residues. From germline, CDR1 is SQVTM and CDR2 ANQGSEA.

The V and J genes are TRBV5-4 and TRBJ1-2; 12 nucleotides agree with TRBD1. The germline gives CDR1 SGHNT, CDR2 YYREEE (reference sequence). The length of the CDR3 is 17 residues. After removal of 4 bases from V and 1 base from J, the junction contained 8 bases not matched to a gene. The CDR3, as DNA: TGTGCCAGCAGCCCCGGGACAGGGGGCGTCTTTAACTATGGCTACACCTTC. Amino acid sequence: CASSPGTGGVFNYGYTF. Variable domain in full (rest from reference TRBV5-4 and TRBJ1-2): ETGVTQSPTHLIKTRGQQVTLRCSSQSGHNTVSWYQQALGQGPQFIFQYYREEENGRGNFPPRFSGLQFPNYSSELNVNALELDDSALYLCASSPGTGGVFNYGYTFGSGTRLTVV.

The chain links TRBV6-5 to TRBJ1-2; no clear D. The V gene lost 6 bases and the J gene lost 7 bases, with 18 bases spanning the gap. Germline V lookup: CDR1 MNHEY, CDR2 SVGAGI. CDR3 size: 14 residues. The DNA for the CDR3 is TGTGCCAGCAGCTTTGGCCTAGACGGATCTGGCTACACCTTC. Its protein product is CASSFGLDGSGYTF.

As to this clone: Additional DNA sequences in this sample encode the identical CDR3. The CDR3: CSVGQGSYEQYF. The CDR3 nucleotides read TGCAGCGTAGGACAGGGTTCCTACGAGCAGTACTTC. The gene calls are TRBV29-1 and TRBJ2-7; 8 bases match TRBD1. The CDR3 is 12 residues long. V was clipped by 6 bases and J by 1 base; unmatched bases: 2. Germline CDR1 reads SQVTM; CDR2 reads ANQGSEA.

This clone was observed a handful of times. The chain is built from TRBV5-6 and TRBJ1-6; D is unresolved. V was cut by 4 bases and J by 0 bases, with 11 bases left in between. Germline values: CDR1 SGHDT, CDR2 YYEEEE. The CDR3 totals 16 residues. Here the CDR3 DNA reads TGTGCCAGCAGCCCGAGGCAGAGCTCCTATAATTCACCCCTCCACTTT. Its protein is CASSPRQSSYNSPLHF.

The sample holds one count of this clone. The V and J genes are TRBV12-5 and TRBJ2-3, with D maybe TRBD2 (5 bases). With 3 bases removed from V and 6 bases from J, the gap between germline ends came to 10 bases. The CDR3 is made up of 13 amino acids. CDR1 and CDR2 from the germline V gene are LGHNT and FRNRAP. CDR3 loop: CASGFLEVDTQYF. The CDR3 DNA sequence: TGTGCTAGTGGTTTTTTGGAGGTGGATACGCAGTATTTT.

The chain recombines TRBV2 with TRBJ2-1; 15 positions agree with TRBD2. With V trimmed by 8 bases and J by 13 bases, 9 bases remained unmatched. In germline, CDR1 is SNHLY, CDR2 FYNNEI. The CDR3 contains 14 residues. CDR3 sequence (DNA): TGTGCCAGCCTTGGAAGGACTAGCGGGGGGGACCAGTTCTTC. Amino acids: CASLGRTSGGDQFF.

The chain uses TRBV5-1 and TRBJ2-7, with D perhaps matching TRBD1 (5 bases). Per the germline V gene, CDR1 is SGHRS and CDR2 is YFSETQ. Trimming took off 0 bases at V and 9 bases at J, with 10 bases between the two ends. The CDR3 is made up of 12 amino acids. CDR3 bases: TGCGCCAGCAGCTTGGATGAAGGGGTGCAGTACTTC. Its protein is CASSLDEGVQYF.

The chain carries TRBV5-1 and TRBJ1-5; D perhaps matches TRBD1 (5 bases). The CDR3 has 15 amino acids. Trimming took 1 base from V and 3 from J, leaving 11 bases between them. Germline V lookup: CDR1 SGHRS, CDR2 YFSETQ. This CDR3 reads CASSLIPGNNQPQHF. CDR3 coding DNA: TGCGCCAGCAGCTTGATCCCAGGGAACAATCAGCCCCAGCATTTT.

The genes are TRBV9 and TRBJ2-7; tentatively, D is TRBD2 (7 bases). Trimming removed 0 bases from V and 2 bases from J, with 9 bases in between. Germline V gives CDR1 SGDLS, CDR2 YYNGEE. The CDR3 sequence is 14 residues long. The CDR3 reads CASSVAGGPYEQYF. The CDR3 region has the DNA TGTGCCAGCAGCGTAGCGGGGGGCCCCTACGAGCAGTACTTC.

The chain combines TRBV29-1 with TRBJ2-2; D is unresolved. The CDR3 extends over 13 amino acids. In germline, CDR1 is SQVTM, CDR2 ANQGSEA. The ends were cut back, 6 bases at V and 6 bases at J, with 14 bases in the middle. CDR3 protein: CSVQDLWAGELFF. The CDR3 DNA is TGCAGCGTCCAAGACTTGTGGGCCGGGGAGCTGTTTTTT.

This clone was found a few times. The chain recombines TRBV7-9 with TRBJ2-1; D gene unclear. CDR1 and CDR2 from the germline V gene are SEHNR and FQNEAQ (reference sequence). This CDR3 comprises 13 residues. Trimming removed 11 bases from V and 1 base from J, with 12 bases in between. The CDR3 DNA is TGTGCCTCCTACAGAGATTCCTACAATGAGCAGTTCTTC. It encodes CASYRDSYNEQFF.

The CDR3: CASSPVTRGEKLFF. CDR3 in DNA: TGTGCCAGCTCACCAGTCACACGAGGAGAAAAACTGTTTTTT. The chain has TRBV18 and TRBJ1-4; D call uncertain. CDR3 length: 14 amino acids. Germline V gives CDR1 KGHSH, CDR2 LQKENI. Trimming removed 2 bases at V and 8 bases at J, with 12 bases between.

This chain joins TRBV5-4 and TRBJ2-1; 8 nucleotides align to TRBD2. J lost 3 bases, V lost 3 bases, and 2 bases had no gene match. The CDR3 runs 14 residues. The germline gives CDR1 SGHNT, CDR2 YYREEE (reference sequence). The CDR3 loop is CASSSGLDYNEQFF. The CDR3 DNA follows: TGTGCCAGCAGCTCGGGACTAGACTACAATGAGCAGTTCTTC.